This T cell receptor (beta chain) was identified in a study of OX40 agonist ivuxolimab in advanced cancers. Looking at the study overall: Ivuxolimab was an agonistic, fully human IgG2 monoclonal antibody directed against OX40 (CD134), a costimulatory receptor. Intravenous ivuxolimab was administered to patients every 2 weeks at six dose levels: 0.01, 0.1, 0.3, 1.5, 3 and 10 mg/kg. Of the roughly 54 dose-escalation patients, hepatocellular carcinoma was present in approximately 20, melanoma in around 15, renal cell carcinoma in 9 and head and neck cancer in 9. The dose-escalation cohort was about 87% male with a mean age of about 60 years, ranging from 23 to 79. Prior anti-PD-1, anti-PD-L1 or anti-CTLA-4 therapy was permitted, and about two fifths of dose-escalation patients had received checkpoint inhibitors. Partial responses occurred in three dose-escalation patients, of whom one had hepatocellular carcinoma and two had cutaneous melanoma. The purpose of peripheral TCRbeta sequencing was to test whether ivuxolimab changed TCR sequence diversity and led to clonal T-cell expansion. The paper covers the monotherapy dose-escalation part of the phase I ivuxolimab trial, which included N ≈ 50 patients.

The germline V gene yields KGHSH for CDR1 and LQKENI for CDR2. V and J are truncated by 6 bases and 4 bases respectively, leaving an intervening sequence of 13 bases. The CDR3 has 14 amino acids, counting the end cysteine and phenylalanine. Here the CDR3 DNA is all that survives: 42 bases in frame from base 1. Genomic DNA was isolated from the sorted cells so that the TCRbeta CDR3 region could be sequenced. TCRbeta CDR3 regions were sequenced using the immunoSEQ Assay. What TCRdb holds here is the immuneACCESS table cut down to in-frame rearrangements. Part of the clones is not present; checked against another copy, under half of the missing clones reflect an unresolved V gene, and the others are unexplained. The table for this sample lists under 20,000 clones; 86% of them were counted only once. 16% of the sample belongs to the ten largest clones. General findings and caveats noted by the study authors: Which antigens the clonally expanded peripheral T cells were specific for was not determined. At doses of 0.1 to 3.0 mg/kg, clonal expansion of both CD4+ and CD8+ T cells in blood was seen between baseline and week 6. On average, CD8+ T cells showed more expanded clones than CD4+ T cells after ivuxolimab. Low levels of normalized T-cell clonal expansion were also seen in some patients who did not respond. Partial responders in the 0.1-3.0 mg/kg groups had among the lowest normalized peripheral clonal expansion, especially among CD8+ T cells.

About this clone itself: It lacks a known antigen. Per-base qualities were not stored, and no clone one base away is much larger.

Patients with a history of autoimmune disease or receiving systemic immunosuppression were excluded from the trial. Peripheral blood for TCR sequencing was collected from all dose cohorts at baseline, on cycle 4 day 1, and on cycle 7 day 1. Samples were obtained from an open-label, multicenter, first-in-human phase I dose-escalation trial of ivuxolimab. Adults with locally advanced or metastatic melanoma, renal cell, hepatocellular, or head and neck squamous cell carcinoma were enrolled in the trial. Before TCR sequencing, CD4+ T cells and CD8+ T cells from peripheral blood were sorted into separate populations.

The V and J segments used are TRBV18 and TRBJ1-5, with the D gene not clear enough to name. The source of this sequence is an adult with an advanced solid tumor such as melanoma, head and neck, liver or kidney cancer. Sample: CD4+ or CD8+ T cells sorted from blood, taken in a trial of the OX40 agonist ivuxolimab. For the CDR3, the sequence is CASSHDGPNQPQHF. The DNA is as follows: TGTGCCAGCTCTCATGACGGACCTAATCAGCCCCAGCATTTT.